This entry is about one T cell receptor (beta chain). Method: immunoSEQ multiplex PCR; TCRdb's copy keeps in-frame clones and lacks some. The sample consists of some 40,000 clones, 81% of them appearing once. The data belong to a study of blood T cell repertoires in COVID-19. Study in general: Italy, Spain and the United States were the sources of the convalescent and acute COVID-19 samples. PBMCs, B-cell-depleted T cells, or T cells provided the cDNA or gDNA that made up the material.

CDR1 and CDR2 from the germline V gene are MDHEN and SYDVKM. CDR3 length: 15 residues. Trimming took 8 bases from V and 2 from J; bases not matched to a gene: 5. Sequencing was carried out using peripheral blood. The chain has TRBV28 and TRBJ2-6; the match to TRBD1 covers 8 bases. The origin of this receptor is a human donor in a cohort sampled during active or convalescent COVID-19. The donor label of this sample is uncertain. CDR3 in DNA: TGTGCCAGCGGACAGGGTAGTCCTGGGGCCAACGTCCTGACTTTC. This sequence encodes CASGQGSPGANVLTF.